The present T cell receptor beta chain was sequenced within a study of identical twins. Findings and limits, study-wide: Memory repertoires lacked the insertion deficit that abundant cord blood beta clonotypes showed.

The germline gives CDR1 SEHNR, CDR2 FQNEAQ (reference sequence). CDR3 size: 17 residues. Comment on this clonotype: Its antigen is still unknown.

MiXCR was run by TCRdb on the 5' RACE reads, yielding one entry per CDR3 protein. The sample lists 1.5 million to 2 million distinct CDR3 sequences, around 29% occurring once. Sequenced input: cord blood. The clonotype comes from a newborn girl in good health. The rearrangement links TRBV7-9 to TRBJ2-4; 9 nucleotides align to TRBD1. The DNA end lines up better with TRBJ2-7; the J call may be wrong. The CDR3 loop is CASSGGTGYGRIYEQYF. DNA for the CDR3: TGTGCCAGCAGCGGGGGGACAGGGTATGGTCGGATCTACGAGCAGTACTTC.